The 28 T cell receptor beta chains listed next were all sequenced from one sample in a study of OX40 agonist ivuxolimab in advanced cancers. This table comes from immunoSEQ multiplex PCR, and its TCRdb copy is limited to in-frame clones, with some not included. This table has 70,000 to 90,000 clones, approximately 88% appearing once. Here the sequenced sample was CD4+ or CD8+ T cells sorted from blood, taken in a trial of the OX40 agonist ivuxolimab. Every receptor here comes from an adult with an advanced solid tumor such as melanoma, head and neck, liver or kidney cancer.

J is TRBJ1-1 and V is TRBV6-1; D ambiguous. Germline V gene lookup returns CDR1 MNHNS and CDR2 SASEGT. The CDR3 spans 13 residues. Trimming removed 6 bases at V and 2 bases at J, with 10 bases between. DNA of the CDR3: TGTGCCAGCAGGACGAGGGTTAACACTGAAGCTTTCTTT. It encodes CASRTRVNTEAFF.

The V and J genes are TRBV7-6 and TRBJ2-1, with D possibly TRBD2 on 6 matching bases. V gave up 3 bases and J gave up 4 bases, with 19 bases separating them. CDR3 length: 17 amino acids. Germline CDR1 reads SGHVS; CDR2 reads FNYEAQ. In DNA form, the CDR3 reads TGTGCCAGCAGCTTTATTACCGGGGACTCGGTTTACAATGAGCAGTTCTTC. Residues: CASSFITGDSVYNEQFF.

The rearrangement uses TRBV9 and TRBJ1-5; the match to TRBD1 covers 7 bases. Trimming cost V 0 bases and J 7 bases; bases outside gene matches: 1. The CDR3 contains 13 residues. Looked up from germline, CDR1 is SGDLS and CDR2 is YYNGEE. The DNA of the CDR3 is TGTGCCAGCAGCGTAGGAGGGGGCCAGCCCCAGCATTTT. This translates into CASSVGGGQPQHF. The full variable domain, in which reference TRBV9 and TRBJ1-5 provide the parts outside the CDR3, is DSGVTQTPKHLITATGQRVTLRCSPRSGDLSVYWYQQSLDQGLQFLIQYYNGEERAKGNILERFSAQQFPDLHSELNLSSLELGDSALYFCASSVGGGQPQHFGDGTRLSIL.

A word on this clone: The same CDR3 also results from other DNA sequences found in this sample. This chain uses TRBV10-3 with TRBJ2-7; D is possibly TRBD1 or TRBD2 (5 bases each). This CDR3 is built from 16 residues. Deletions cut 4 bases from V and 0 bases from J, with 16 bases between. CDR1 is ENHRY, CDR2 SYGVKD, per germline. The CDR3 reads CAISGGMAGSSYEQYF. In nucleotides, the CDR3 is TGTGCCATCAGTGGGGGGATGGCGGGCAGCTCCTACGAGCAGTACTTC.

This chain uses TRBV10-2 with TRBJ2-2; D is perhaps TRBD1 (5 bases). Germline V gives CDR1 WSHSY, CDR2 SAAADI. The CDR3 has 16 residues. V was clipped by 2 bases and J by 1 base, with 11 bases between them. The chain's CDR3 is CASSEGPGRNTGELFF. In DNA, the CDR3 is TGCGCCAGCAGTGAGGGGCCAGGGCGGAACACCGGGGAGCTGTTTTTT.

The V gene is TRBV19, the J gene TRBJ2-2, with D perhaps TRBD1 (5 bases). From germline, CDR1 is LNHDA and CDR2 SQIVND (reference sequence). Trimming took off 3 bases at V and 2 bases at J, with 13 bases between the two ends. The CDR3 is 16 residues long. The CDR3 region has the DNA TGTGCCAGTAGTATTACTCCAGGACAAAACACCGGGGAGCTGTTTTTT. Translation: CASSITPGQNTGELFF. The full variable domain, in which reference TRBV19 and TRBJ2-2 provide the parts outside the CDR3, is DGGITQSPKYLFRKEGQNVTLSCEQNLNHDAMYWYRQDPGQGLRLIYYSQIVNDFQKGDIAEGYSVSREKKESFPLTVTSAQKNPTAFYLCASSITPGQNTGELFFGEGSRLTVL.

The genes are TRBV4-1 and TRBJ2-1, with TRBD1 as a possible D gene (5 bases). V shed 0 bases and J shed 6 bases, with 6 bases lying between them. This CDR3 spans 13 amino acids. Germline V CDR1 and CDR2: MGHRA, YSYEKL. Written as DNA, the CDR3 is TGCGCCAGCAGCCAAGACCAGGGCAATGAGCAGTTCTTC. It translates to CASSQDQGNEQFF.

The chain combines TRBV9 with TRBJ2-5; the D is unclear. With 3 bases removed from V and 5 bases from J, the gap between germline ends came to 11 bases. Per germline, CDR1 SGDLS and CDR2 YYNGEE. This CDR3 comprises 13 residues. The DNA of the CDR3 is TGTGCCAGCAGCGGGGCGGCATCGGAGACCCAGTACTTC. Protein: CASSGAASETQYF.

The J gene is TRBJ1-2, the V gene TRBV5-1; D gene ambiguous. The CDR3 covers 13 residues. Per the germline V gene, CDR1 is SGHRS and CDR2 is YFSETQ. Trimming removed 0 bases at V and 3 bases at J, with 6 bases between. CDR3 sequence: CASSLDGDYGYTF. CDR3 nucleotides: TGCGCCAGCAGCTTGGATGGAGACTATGGCTACACCTTC.

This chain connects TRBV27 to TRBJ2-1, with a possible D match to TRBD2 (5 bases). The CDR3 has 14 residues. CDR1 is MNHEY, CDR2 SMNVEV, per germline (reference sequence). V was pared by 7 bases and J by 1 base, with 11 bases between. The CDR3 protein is CASTAAGSYNEQFF. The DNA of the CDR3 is TGTGCCAGCACGGCGGCGGGTTCCTACAATGAGCAGTTCTTC.

The CDR3 nucleotides read TGTGCCAGCAGCTTTGGCGAGAACTATGGCTACACCTTC. Protein sequence: CASSFGENYGYTF. The rearrangement uses TRBV11-3 and TRBJ1-2, with D hard to call. V lost 3 bases and J lost 2, with 7 bases in between. The CDR3 spans 13 residues. The germline CDR1 and CDR2 sequences are SGHNT and YENEEA.

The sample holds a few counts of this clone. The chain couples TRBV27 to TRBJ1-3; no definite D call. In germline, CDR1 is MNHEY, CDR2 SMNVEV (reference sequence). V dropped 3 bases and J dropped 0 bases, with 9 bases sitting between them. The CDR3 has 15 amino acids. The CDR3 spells CASSFRGNSGNTIYF. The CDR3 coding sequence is TGTGCCAGCAGTTTTCGGGGAAACTCTGGAAACACCATATATTTT.

CDR3 in DNA: TGCGCCAGCAGCCCTGACAGGGGGAATGGCTACACCTTC. This codes for CASSPDRGNGYTF. This chain uses TRBV23-1 with TRBJ1-2, with 9 nucleotides matching TRBD1. TRBV23-1 counts as an open reading frame of uncertain function. V shed 6 bases and J 6 bases; nucleotides not matched to a gene: 5. The CDR3 sequence is 13 residues long.

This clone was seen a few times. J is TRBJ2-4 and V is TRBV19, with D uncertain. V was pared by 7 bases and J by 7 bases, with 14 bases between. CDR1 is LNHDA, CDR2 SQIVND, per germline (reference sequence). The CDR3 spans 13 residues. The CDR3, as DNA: TGTGCCAGTACAGACGGCCCAAATAACATTCAGTACTTC. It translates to CASTDGPNNIQYF.

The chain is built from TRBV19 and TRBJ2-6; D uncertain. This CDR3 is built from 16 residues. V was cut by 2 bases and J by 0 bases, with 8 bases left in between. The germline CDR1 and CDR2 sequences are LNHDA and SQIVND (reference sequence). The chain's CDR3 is CASSIPGRSGANVLTF. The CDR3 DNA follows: TGTGCCAGTAGTATACCGGGCCGCTCTGGGGCCAACGTCCTGACTTTC.

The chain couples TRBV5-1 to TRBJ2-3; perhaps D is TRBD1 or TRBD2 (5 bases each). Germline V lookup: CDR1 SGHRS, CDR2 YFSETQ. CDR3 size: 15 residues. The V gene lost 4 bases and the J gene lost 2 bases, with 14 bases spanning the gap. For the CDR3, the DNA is TGCGCCAGCAGCATCCGGGACGGAGACACAGATACGCAGTATTTT. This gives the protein CASSIRDGDTDTQYF.

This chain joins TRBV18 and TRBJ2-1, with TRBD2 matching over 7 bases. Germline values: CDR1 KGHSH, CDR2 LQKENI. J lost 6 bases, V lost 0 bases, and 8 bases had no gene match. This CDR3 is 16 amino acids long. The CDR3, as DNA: TGTGCCAGCTCACCACCCGCGGGGGTGAGGGGCAATGAGCAGTTCTTC. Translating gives CASSPPAGVRGNEQFF. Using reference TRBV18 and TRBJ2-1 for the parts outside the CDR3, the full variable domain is NAGVMQNPRHLVRRRGQEARLRCSPMKGHSHVYWYRQLPEEGLKFMVYLQKENIIDESGMPKERFSAEFPKEGPSILRIQQVVRGDSAAYFCASSPPAGVRGNEQFFGPGTRLTVL.

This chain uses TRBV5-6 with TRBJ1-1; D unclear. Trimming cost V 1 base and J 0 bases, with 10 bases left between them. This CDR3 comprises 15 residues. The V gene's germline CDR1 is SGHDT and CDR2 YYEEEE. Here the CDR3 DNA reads TGTGCCAGCAGCTTGAAGGCAGCCATGAACACTGAAGCTTTCTTT. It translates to CASSLKAAMNTEAFF.

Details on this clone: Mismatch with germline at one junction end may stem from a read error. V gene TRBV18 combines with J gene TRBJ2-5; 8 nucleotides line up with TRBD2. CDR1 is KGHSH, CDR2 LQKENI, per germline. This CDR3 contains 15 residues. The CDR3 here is CASSPPGLDQETQYF. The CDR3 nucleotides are TGTGCCAGCTCACCACCGGGACTAGACCAGGAGACCCAGTACTTC.

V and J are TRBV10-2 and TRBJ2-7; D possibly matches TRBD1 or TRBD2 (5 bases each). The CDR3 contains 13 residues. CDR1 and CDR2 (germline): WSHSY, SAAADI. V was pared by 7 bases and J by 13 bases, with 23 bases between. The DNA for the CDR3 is TGCGCCAGCATGGAGTCCGGAACGGGACCGCTATACTTC. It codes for CASMESGTGPLYF.

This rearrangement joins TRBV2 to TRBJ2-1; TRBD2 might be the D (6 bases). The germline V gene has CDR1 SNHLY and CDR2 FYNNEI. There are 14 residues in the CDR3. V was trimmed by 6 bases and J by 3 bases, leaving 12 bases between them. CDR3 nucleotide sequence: TGTGCCAGCAGGAGGGACGGGAGCTACAATGAGCAGTTCTTC. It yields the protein CASRRDGSYNEQFF.

The CDR3 DNA reads TGTGCCAGCAGCTTTGGACAGATCCTCGGCAATCAGCCCCAGCATTTT. It translates to CASSFGQILGNQPQHF. The chain couples TRBV5-8 to TRBJ1-5; tentatively, D is TRBD1 (6 bases). The V gene's germline CDR1 is SGHTS and CDR2 YDEGEE. The germline V and J ends were trimmed by 2 bases and 2 bases, with 14 bases remaining between them. The CDR3 loop spans 16 amino acids.

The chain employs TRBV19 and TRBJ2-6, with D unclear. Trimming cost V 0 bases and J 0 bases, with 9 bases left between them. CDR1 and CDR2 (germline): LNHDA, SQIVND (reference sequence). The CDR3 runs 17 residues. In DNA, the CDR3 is TGTGCCAGTAGTATAGATAACAGTCTCTCTGGGGCCAACGTCCTGACTTTC. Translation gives CASSIDNSLSGANVLTF. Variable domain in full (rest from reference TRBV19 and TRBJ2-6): DGGITQSPKYLFRKEGQNVTLSCEQNLNHDAMYWYRQDPGQGLRLIYYSQIVNDFQKGDIAEGYSVSREKKESFPLTVTSAQKNPTAFYLCASSIDNSLSGANVLTFGAGSRLTVL.

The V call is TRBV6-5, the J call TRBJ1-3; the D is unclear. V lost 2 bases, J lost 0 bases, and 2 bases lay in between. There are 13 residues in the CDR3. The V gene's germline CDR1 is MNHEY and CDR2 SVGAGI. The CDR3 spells CASSYNSGNTIYF. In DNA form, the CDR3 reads TGTGCCAGCAGTTACAACTCTGGAAACACCATATATTTT.

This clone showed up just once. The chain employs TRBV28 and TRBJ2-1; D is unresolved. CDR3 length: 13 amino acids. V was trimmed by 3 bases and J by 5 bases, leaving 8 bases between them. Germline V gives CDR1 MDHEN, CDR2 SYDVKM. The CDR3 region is CASSFLGNNEQFF. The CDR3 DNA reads TGTGCCAGCAGTTTCCTGGGCAACAATGAGCAGTTCTTC.

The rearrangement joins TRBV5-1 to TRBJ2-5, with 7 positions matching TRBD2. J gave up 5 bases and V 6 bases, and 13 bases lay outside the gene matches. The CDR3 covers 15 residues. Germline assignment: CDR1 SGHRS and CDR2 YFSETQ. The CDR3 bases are TGCGCCAGCACCCGTGACGGGAGGACGGGTGAGACCCAGTACTTC. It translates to CASTRDGRTGETQYF.

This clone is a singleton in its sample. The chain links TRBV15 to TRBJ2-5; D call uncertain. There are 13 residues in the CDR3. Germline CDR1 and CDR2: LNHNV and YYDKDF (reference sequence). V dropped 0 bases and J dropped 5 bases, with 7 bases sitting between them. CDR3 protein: CATSRDLRETQYF. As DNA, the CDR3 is TGTGCCACCAGCAGAGACCTCCGGGAGACCCAGTACTTC.

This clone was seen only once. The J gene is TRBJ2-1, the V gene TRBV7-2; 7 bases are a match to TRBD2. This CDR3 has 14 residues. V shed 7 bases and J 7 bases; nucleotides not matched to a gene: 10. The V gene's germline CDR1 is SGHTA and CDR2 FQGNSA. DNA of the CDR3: TGTGCCAGCACCCATAACGGGAGGCGGAATGAGCAGTTCTTC. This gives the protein CASTHNGRRNEQFF.